This section outlines one TCR beta chain sequence together with its context. What it recognizes is unknown. This record comes from a study of graft-versus-host responses after intestinal transplantation. Whole-study results and caveats: Present in recipient marrow, GvH clones included some that appeared first in ileum or blood.

V lost 5 bases, J lost 7 bases, and 14 bases lay in between. Germline V CDR1 and CDR2: SGHTA, FQGTGA. The CDR3 length is 14 residues. Graft tissue was processed to release intraepithelial and lamina propria lymphocytes. Sequencing used immunoSEQ multiplex PCR; TCRdb keeps in-frame clones, though not all of them. The sample yields about 15,000 clones, roughly three quarters seen once. The receptor was isolated from a human patient who received an intestinal transplant, so some T cells may come from the graft donor. The sequences come from ileum tissue, collected approximately 61 weeks after intestinal transplant. This chain joins TRBV7-3 and TRBJ2-2; the D gene could be TRBD1 or TRBD2 (5 bases each). CDR3 bases: TGTGCCAGCAGCAACTACCGGGGCGGCGGGGAGCTGTTTTTT. As protein: CASSNYRGGGELFF.